The next 9 T cell receptor beta chains were all read from a single sample in a study of blood T cell repertoires in COVID-19. Assay: immunoSEQ multiplex PCR; the TCRdb copy retains only in-frame clones and omits some. The sample carries around 290,000 clones, 86% recorded once. Sequencing was performed on PBMCs or T cells enriched from blood (not recorded which). Every receptor here comes from a woman between 18 and 29 years old who had recovered from COVID-19.

This clone was found a few times. V and J are TRBV7-2 and TRBJ2-7; 11 bases agree with TRBD2. J gave up 3 bases and V 4 bases, and 11 bases lay outside the gene matches. The V gene's germline CDR1 is SGHTA and CDR2 FQGNSA. CDR3 length equals 17 residues. DNA of the CDR3: TGTGCCAGCAGCTCCACTAGCGGGAGCGGAAAAAACTACGAGCAGTACTTC. The encoded protein is CASSSTSGSGKNYEQYF.

J is TRBJ1-1 and V is TRBV9, with D perhaps matching TRBD1 (6 bases). Germline V lookup: CDR1 SGDLS, CDR2 YYNGEE. V was trimmed by 4 bases and J by 7 bases, leaving 14 bases between them. The CDR3 contains 13 residues. The CDR3 region is CASSPQAGVEAFF. CDR3 in DNA: TGTGCCAGCAGCCCCCAGGCAGGGGTTGAAGCTTTCTTT.

J is TRBJ2-5 and V is TRBV7-6; D remains unclear. This CDR3 is 14 amino acids long. CDR1 and CDR2 from the germline V gene are SGHVS and FNYEAQ. Between the trimmed V and J ends, which lost 3 bases and 5 bases, there was a span of 13 bases. CDR3 DNA: TGTGCCAGCAGCTTGGAGTTCGTGGCGGAGACCCAGTACTTC. Translation gives CASSLEFVAETQYF.

This sequence joins TRBV10-3 and TRBJ2-7, with a tentative D call TRBD1 (6 bases). CDR3 length: 16 residues. The germline gives CDR1 ENHRY, CDR2 SYGVKD. Trimming cost V 1 base and J 2 bases, with 15 bases left between them. CDR3 nucleotides: TGTGCCATCAGTGAGTTTCAGGGGACAATCACCTACGAGCAGTACTTC. Translation: CAISEFQGTITYEQYF.

CDR3 residues: CSVGGVRGDLAFF. The CDR3 DNA sequence: TGCAGCGTTGGGGGGGTGAGGGGCGACTTAGCTTTCTTT. V is TRBV29-1 and J is TRBJ1-1; weak D call: TRBD1 (5 bases). The CDR3 contains 13 residues. The V end was cut by 4 bases, the J end by 10 bases, with 19 bases between. Germline V lookup: CDR1 SQVTM, CDR2 ANQGSEA.

This rearrangement joins TRBV28 to TRBJ1-5; D is undetermined. Germline CDR1 is MDHEN and CDR2 is SYDVKM. The CDR3 has 12 amino acids. Between the trimmed V and J ends, which lost 6 bases and 9 bases, there was a span of 12 bases. The CDR3 nucleotides are TGTGCCAGCAGCTCAGCCCGGGGGCCCCAGCATTTT. Encoded protein: CASSSARGPQHF.

V usage is TRBV6-5 and J usage is TRBJ2-7, with D perhaps TRBD1 (6 bases). Trimming took 6 bases from V and 7 from J, leaving 10 bases between them. CDR1 and CDR2 from the germline V gene are MNHEY and SVGAGI. The CDR3 contains 11 residues. This chain's CDR3 is CASRGGAEQYF. CDR3 in DNA: TGTGCCAGCAGAGGGGGAGCGGAGCAGTACTTC.

The chain carries TRBV18 and TRBJ1-1; 12 bases agree with TRBD1. Germline V gives CDR1 KGHSH, CDR2 LQKENI. V was clipped by 6 bases and J by 0 bases; unmatched bases: 8. This CDR3 has 17 residues. The CDR3 sequence is CASSQPGQGAVNTEAFF. DNA of the CDR3: TGTGCCAGCTCGCAACCGGGACAGGGGGCCGTGAACACTGAAGCTTTCTTT.

The chain is built from TRBV28 and TRBJ2-7, with TRBD1 matching over 7 bases. V gave up 6 bases and J gave up 3 bases; unmatched junction bases: 17. CDR1 is MDHEN, CDR2 SYDVKM, per germline. This CDR3 comprises 17 residues. The CDR3 nucleotides read TGTGCCAGCAGGCCTCGGGACAGATTCCAACTACTCTACGAGCAGTACTTC. Translated, it gives CASRPRDRFQLLYEQYF.